These 3 T cell receptor beta chains were sequenced from one sample in a study of vaccination and CD4 T cells after COVID-19 (dated by TCRdb to between 2021 and 2024). Library preparation used PCR. The instrument given in TCRdb is Illumina iSeq 100. At the Johns Hopkins FTIC core, DNA from the cultured CD4+ T cells underwent TCR sequencing with the Oncomine TCR Beta short-read assay. TCRdb trimmed the raw reads at Q25, called clones with MiXCR and kept productive beta chains. Under each unique CDR3 protein, matching rows form one entry showing the most common genes and DNA. For this sample there are approximately 17,000 distinct CDR3 sequences; more than 55% appear just once. The biggest ten clones account for 5.5% to 8.5% of the sample. The sample's treatment or condition, from its label and the paper: approximately nine-day PBMC culture with coronavirus spike peptide pools or control peptides (ViraFEST assay).

These receptors' antigens are unknown. The sequencing here drew on CD4+ T cells from blood, cultured in vitro, taken before SARS-CoV-2 vaccination. The receptors were gathered from a human donor who had recovered from COVID-19.

The chain has TRBV5-1 and TRBJ1-1; D is perhaps TRBD1 (6 bases). Germline CDR1 and CDR2: SGHRS and YFSETQ. Trimming shortened V by 4 bases and J by 4 bases, and 17 bases separated the two germline ends. The CDR3 is 15 residues long. The CDR3 reads CASSPRAGAGTEAFF. CDR3 sequence (DNA): TGCGCCAGCAGCCCGCGGGCAGGGGCTGGCACTGAAGCTTTCTTT.

This clonotype was recorded once. The chain joins TRBV18 to TRBJ2-4, with TRBD1 as a possible D gene (7 bases). The CDR3 loop spans 15 amino acids. Germline V gene lookup returns CDR1 KGHSH and CDR2 LQKENI. Between the trimmed V and J ends, which lost 4 bases and 7 bases, there was a span of 17 bases. In DNA form, the CDR3 reads TGTGCCAGCTCACGAACAGGGGCGGGGACGAACATTCAGTACTTC. Translation: CASSRTGAGTNIQYF. The variable domain in full, with the rest retrieved from reference TRBV18 and TRBJ2-4, is NAGVMQNPRHLVRRRGQEARLRCSPMKGHSHVYWYRQLPEEGLKFMVYLQKENIIDESGMPKERFSAEFPKEGPSILRIQQVVRGDSAAYFCASSRTGAGTNIQYFGAGTRLSVL.

The chain links TRBV20-1 to TRBJ2-7; a possible D gene is TRBD1 (6 bases). The CDR3 length is 11 residues. The V gene's germline CDR1 is DFQATT and CDR2 SNEGSKA (reference sequence). The CDR3 region has the DNA TGCGCCTCAGGGGCAAGCCGCGAGCAGTACTTC. This sequence encodes CASGASREQYF.